These T cell receptor beta chains were read from a single sample in a study of identical twins. Using its own MiXCR run on the 5' RACE reads, TCRdb lists one record per CDR3 protein. The table has a few hundred thousand distinct CDR3 sequences, approximately 18% seen once. The sequenced sample consisted of naive T cells sorted from blood. The receptors originated from a man aged 45-65 years in good health. The CDR3 runs from the conserved cysteine through the conserved F or W. Each record gives: CDR3 length, V gene, D gene, clone size, J gene, CDR3 DNA, CDR3 protein. A D gene is named only where the DNA matches it firmly. A row's size may be missing; if present it is once, few, many or a size class.

length: 15; V: TRBV4-2; D: .; size: .; J: TRBJ1-5; DNA: TGTGCCAGCAGCCAAGATCTACAGTATAATCAGCCCCAGCATTTT; CDR3: CASSQDLQYNQPQHF
length: 14; V: TRBV6-1; D: .; size: few; J: TRBJ2-3; DNA: TGTGCCAGCAAGAGGACCAGGGAAGGGGATACGCAGTATTTT; CDR3: CASKRTREGDTQYF
length: 13; V: TRBV6-1; D: TRBD1; size: few; J: TRBJ1-1; DNA: TGTGCCACCACGACAGGGGCAAACACTGAAGCTTTCTTT; CDR3: CATTTGANTEAFF
length: 13; V: TRBV29-1; D: .; size: .; J: TRBJ2-7; DNA: TGCAGCGTTGAGTCGGGGGTGGGGTACGAGCAGTACTTC; CDR3: CSVESGVGYEQYF
length: 14; V: TRBV12-3/TRBV12-4; D: .; size: once; J: TRBJ2-1; DNA: TGTGCCAGCAGCCCCGGAGGGCTGGGGAATGAGCAGTTCTTC; CDR3: CASSPGGLGNEQFF
length: 17; V: TRBV15; D: .; size: .; J: TRBJ1-2; DNA: TGTGCCACCAGCAGAGATTATAAGGGCAGATCTAACTATGGCTACACCTTC; CDR3: CATSRDYKGRSNYGYTF
length: 15; V: TRBV3-1; D: .; size: many; J: TRBJ2-7; DNA: TGTGCCAGCAGCCAAGAGGGCAGGCCACCTTACGAGCAGTACTTC; CDR3: CASSQEGRPPYEQYF
length: 18; V: TRBV6-2/TRBV6-3; D: TRBD2; size: .; J: TRBJ2-1; DNA: TGTGCCAGCAGCCTAAGGACTAGCGGGAGGCCCAACTACAATGAGCAGTTCTTC; CDR3: CASSLRTSGRPNYNEQFF
length: 12; V: TRBV18; D: .; size: few; J: TRBJ2-7; DNA: TGTGCCAGCTCACCAGGCAAACACGAGCAGTACTTC; CDR3: CASSPGKHEQYF
length: 21; V: TRBV11-2; D: TRBD2; size: .; J: TRBJ2-1; DNA: TGTGCCAGCAGCTTAGATTCACGGGGACTAGCGGGGGGCAGCTCCTACAATGAGCAGTTCTTC; CDR3: CASSLDSRGLAGGSSYNEQFF
length: 13; V: TRBV20-1; D: .; size: few; J: TRBJ2-2; DNA: TGCAGTGCTAGGAGTTTGGCCACCGGGGAGCTGTTTTTT; CDR3: CSARSLATGELFF
length: 15; V: TRBV27; D: .; size: .; J: TRBJ2-3; DNA: TGTGCCAGCAGTTTATATGACAGGCAAGCAGATACGCAGTATTTT; CDR3: CASSLYDRQADTQYF
length: 17; V: TRBV6-5; D: .; size: few; J: TRBJ2-1; DNA: TGTGCCAGCAGTTATGACGCCAGTCTAAGCTCCTACAATGAGCAGTTCTTC; CDR3: CASSYDASLSSYNEQFF
length: 15; V: TRBV19; D: .; size: .; J: TRBJ2-1; DNA: TGTGCCAGTAAGGATAGCGGACCTCCCTACAATGAGCAGTTCTTC; CDR3: CASKDSGPPYNEQFF
length: 11; V: TRBV12-3/TRBV12-4; D: .; size: many; J: TRBJ2-3; DNA: TGTGCCAGCAGTTTCGACGATACGCAGTATTTT; CDR3: CASSFDDTQYF
length: 16; V: TRBV11-2; D: .; size: few; J: TRBJ2-5; DNA: TGTGCCAGCAGCCCTGGGACACTGGATCCCCAAGAGACCCAGTACTTC; CDR3: CASSPGTLDPQETQYF
length: 11; V: TRBV7-9; D: TRBD1; size: .; J: TRBJ2-5; DNA: TGTGCCAGCAGCTTAACAGGGGCCCAGTACTTC; CDR3: CASSLTGAQYF
length: 15; V: TRBV3-1; D: TRBD2; size: few; J: TRBJ2-1; DNA: TGTGCCAGCAGCCCCTCTAGCGGCACCTACAATGAGCAGTTCTTC; CDR3: CASSPSSGTYNEQFF
length: 15; V: TRBV12-3/TRBV12-4; D: TRBD1; size: .; J: TRBJ2-2; DNA: TGTGCCAGCAGTCCGGGACAGGTTTACACCGGGGAGCTGTTTTTT; CDR3: CASSPGQVYTGELFF
length: 13; V: TRBV20-1; D: TRBD1; size: many; J: TRBJ1-2; DNA: TGCAGTGCTAGAGAGGGCAGGGGGAGGGGCTACACCTTC; CDR3: CSAREGRGRGYTF
length: 17; V: TRBV11-2; D: TRBD2; size: .; J: TRBJ2-7; DNA: TGTGCCAGCAGCTTAGGGCGGGGGACTAGAAGCTACTACGAGCAGTACTTC; CDR3: CASSLGRGTRSYYEQYF
length: 16; V: TRBV15; D: TRBD2; size: .; J: TRBJ2-7; DNA: TGTGCCACCAGCAGGGGAGGGACTAGCGGGCAGTACGAGCAGTACTTC; CDR3: CATSRGGTSGQYEQYF
length: 13; V: TRBV7-2; D: TRBD1; size: few; J: TRBJ2-7; DNA: TGTGCCAGCAGCTTAATCCTACAGGGGGCCCAGTACTTC; CDR3: CASSLILQGAQYF
length: 13; V: TRBV29-1; D: .; size: many; J: TRBJ1-1; DNA: TGCAGCGTTGATGGCAGGGTGAACACTGAAGCTTTCTTT; CDR3: CSVDGRVNTEAFF
length: 14; V: TRBV10-1; D: .; size: .; J: TRBJ2-5; DNA: TGCGCCAGCAGTGAGATCCCAGGATCAGAGACCCAGTACTTC; CDR3: CASSEIPGSETQYF